What follows are 22 T cell receptor beta chains derived from one specimen sequenced in a study of cytomegalovirus exposure and HLA in healthy donors. The PCR contained 60 Vbeta and 13 Jbeta primers. The data were produced by immunoSEQ multiplex PCR, yet TCRdb's version contains in-frame clones alone and is incomplete. This table holds about 130,000 clones, about 80% found once. The sample was PBMCs. The receptors were sampled from a man younger than 45 in good health.

The chain is built from TRBV11-1 and TRBJ2-6, with D unclear. Deletions cut 5 bases from V and 2 bases from J, with 4 bases between. Per the germline V gene, CDR1 is SGHAT and CDR2 is FQDESV (reference sequence). The CDR3 has 13 residues. CDR3 coding DNA: TGTGCCAGCAGCCCTCCTGGGGCCAACGTCCTGACTTTC. Its translation is CASSPPGANVLTF.

This chain's CDR3 is CASSLAYRTDTQYF. The CDR3 DNA sequence: TGTGCCAGCAGCTTAGCCTACCGAACAGATACGCAGTATTTT. The rearrangement links TRBV7-6 to TRBJ2-3; no definite D call. CDR3 length: 14 residues. Germline lookup yields CDR1 SGHVS and CDR2 FNYEAQ. Trimming took 0 bases from V and 3 from J, leaving 7 bases between them.

The J gene is TRBJ1-1, the V gene TRBV6-6; unclear D gene. In germline, CDR1 is MNHNY, CDR2 SVGAGI (reference sequence). V gave up 2 bases and J gave up 1 base, with 11 bases separating them. The CDR3 length is 15 residues. The CDR3: CASSYGRRENTEAFF. The CDR3 bases are TGTGCCAGCAGTTACGGGAGACGGGAGAACACTGAAGCTTTCTTT.

The rearrangement links TRBV27 to TRBJ2-3; 9 bases match TRBD2. The CDR3 is 15 amino acids. The germline V gene encodes CDR1 MNHEY and CDR2 SMNVEV (reference sequence). J gave up 5 bases and V 5 bases, and 8 bases lay outside the gene matches. CDR3 in DNA: TGTGCCAGCAGTATAGGGACTAGCCAGGGAGATACGCAGTATTTT. Its translation is CASSIGTSQGDTQYF.

This clone was recorded a few times. V usage is TRBV5-1 and J usage is TRBJ2-1; 9 bases fit TRBD2. This CDR3 is built from 14 residues. Losses at the gene ends were 3 bases for V and 9 bases for J; bases not matched to a gene: 7. Germline V gene sequence: CDR1 SGHRS, CDR2 YFSETQ. DNA for the CDR3: TGCGCCAGCAGCTCAGTAGCGGGAGACGGTGAGCAGTTCTTC. Translated: CASSSVAGDGEQFF.

The gene calls are TRBV15 and TRBJ2-7; 10 bases fit TRBD1. The V segment lost 6 bases and the J segment 1 base; nucleotides outside the gene matches: 6. CDR1 is LNHNV and CDR2 is YYDKDF in the germline V gene (reference sequence). This CDR3 contains 15 residues. DNA for the CDR3: TGTGCCACCAGGAGACCGGGACAGGGGTCCTACGAGCAGTACTTC. It yields the protein CATRRPGQGSYEQYF.

This chain uses TRBV25-1 with TRBJ2-2, with 9 bases identical to TRBD1. The J segment lost 8 bases and the V segment lost 6 bases, leaving 7 bases of the junction unmatched. Germline CDR1 reads MGHDK; CDR2 reads SYGVNS. CDR3 length: 14 amino acids. The CDR3 coding sequence is TGTGCCAGCAGAGGGACAGGGTCCGCTGGGGAGCTGTTTTTT. Translating gives CASRGTGSAGELFF.

The J gene is TRBJ2-7, the V gene TRBV27; maybe TRBD2 (5 bases). There are 20 residues in the CDR3. Trimming took 6 bases from V and 7 from J, leaving 37 bases between them. Germline V gene data show CDR1 as MNHEY and CDR2 as SMNVEV (reference sequence). The chain's CDR3 is CASRPSYPPVSRVRELEQYF. CDR3 DNA sequence: TGTGCCAGCAGACCTTCCTACCCCCCGGTCAGCCGAGTCCGGGAACTGGAGCAGTACTTC.

V usage is TRBV18 and J usage is TRBJ1-1; 8 bases agree with TRBD1. The V gene end was trimmed by 5 bases and the J gene end by 5 bases; junction bases not matched to a gene: 4. The CDR3 covers 13 residues. Germline V gene data show CDR1 as KGHSH and CDR2 as LQKENI. CDR3 sequence: CASSSRGRTEAFF. The CDR3 DNA sequence: TGTGCCAGCTCATCCAGGGGGCGGACTGAAGCTTTCTTT. The full variable domain, with the rest looked up from reference TRBV18 and TRBJ1-1, is NAGVMQNPRHLVRRRGQEARLRCSPMKGHSHVYWYRQLPEEGLKFMVYLQKENIIDESGMPKERFSAEFPKEGPSILRIQQVVRGDSAAYFCASSSRGRTEAFFGQGTRLTVV.

The chain combines TRBV7-8 with TRBJ2-7; 7 nucleotides agree with TRBD2. This CDR3 has 15 amino acids. V lost 4 bases and J lost 0; bases outside the gene matches: 6. Germline values: CDR1 SGHVS, CDR2 FQNEAQ. CDR3 amino acids: CASSSSRGSSYEQYF. In nucleotides, the CDR3 is TGTGCCAGCAGCTCCTCGCGGGGGAGCTCCTACGAGCAGTACTTC. The full variable domain, with the rest looked up from reference TRBV7-8 and TRBJ2-7, is GAGVSQSPRYKVAKRGQDVALRCDPISGHVSLFWYQQALGQGPEFLTYFQNEAQLDKSGLPSDRFFAERPEGSVSTLKIQRTQQEDSAVYLCASSSSRGSSYEQYFGPGTRLTVT.

The chain carries TRBV28 and TRBJ1-2, with D possibly being TRBD1 (5 bases). V was clipped by 8 bases and J by 6 bases, with 16 bases between them. The CDR3 has 13 residues. Germline V CDR1 and CDR2: MDHEN, SYDVKM. Here the CDR3 DNA reads TGTGCCAGCGCAGGGCCCCGAGTGGATGGCTACACCTTC. Protein: CASAGPRVDGYTF.

J is TRBJ1-3 and V is TRBV11-2, with unresolved D. The CDR3 contains 12 residues. The ends were cut back, 3 bases at V and 9 bases at J, with 9 bases in the middle. The V gene's germline CDR1 is SGHAT and CDR2 FQNNGV. CDR3 in DNA: TGTGCCAGCAGCTTCCCCCGGGGCACCATATATTTT. Translation: CASSFPRGTIYF.

V usage is TRBV6-1 and J usage is TRBJ1-2, with 9 nucleotides matching TRBD1. The CDR3 is made up of 15 amino acids. V lost 2 bases to trimming and J lost 6 bases; unmatched junction nucleotides: 7. CDR1 MNHNS and CDR2 SASEGT come from the germline V gene. CDR3 loop: CASSESLGTGNGYTF. As DNA, the CDR3 is TGTGCCAGCAGTGAATCCCTTGGGACAGGGAATGGCTACACCTTC.

J is TRBJ2-3 and V is TRBV7-4; no reliable D call. From germline, CDR1 is SGHVT and CDR2 SQSDAQ. The CDR3 has 15 amino acids. Trimming took off 5 bases at V and 0 bases at J, with 12 bases between the two ends. The CDR3, as DNA: TGTGCCAGCAGCGTGAATCGGAGTAGCACAGATACGCAGTATTTT. Translated: CASSVNRSSTDTQYF.

The rearrangement uses TRBV7-2 and TRBJ2-2, with D maybe TRBD2 (5 bases). This CDR3 has 18 residues. V gave up 1 base and J gave up 4 bases, with 19 bases separating them. Germline CDR1 is SGHTA and CDR2 is FQGNSA. CDR3 amino acids: CASSLEASTRRGTGELFF. Here the CDR3 DNA reads TGTGCCAGCAGCTTAGAGGCCTCAACTCGACGGGGCACCGGGGAGCTGTTTTTT.

This chain links TRBV7-9 with TRBJ1-1, with 8 positions matching TRBD1. Per germline, CDR1 SEHNR and CDR2 FQNEAQ (reference sequence). V shed 1 base and J 1 base; nucleotides not matched to a gene: 5. CDR3 size: 16 residues. CDR3 in amino acids: CASSLEGQGANTEAFF. For the CDR3, the DNA is TGTGCCAGCAGCTTAGAGGGGCAGGGGGCGAACACTGAAGCTTTCTTT. The whole variable domain, remainder taken from reference TRBV7-9 and TRBJ1-1, is DTGVSQNPRHKITKRGQNVTFRCDPISEHNRLYWYRQTLGQGPEFLTYFQNEAQLEKSRLLSDRFSAERPKGSFSTLEIQRTEQGDSAMYLCASSLEGQGANTEAFFGQGTRLTVV.

V and J are TRBV6-1 and TRBJ1-4, with unresolved D. Germline CDR1 MNHNS, CDR2 SASEGT. There are 15 residues in the CDR3. V lost 1 base, J lost 7 bases, and 13 bases lay in between. The CDR3 here is CASSEVASLGEKLFF. CDR3 DNA: TGTGCCAGCAGTGAAGTGGCCTCCCTAGGTGAAAAACTGTTTTTT.

The chain joins TRBV5-8 to TRBJ1-3; no definite D call. V was trimmed by 1 base and J by 4 bases, leaving 9 bases between them. Germline CDR1 SGHTS, CDR2 YDEGEE. The CDR3 loop spans 14 amino acids. The CDR3 DNA reads as TGTGCCAGCAGCTTGCTGGGAGCCGGAAACACCATATATTTT. Its translation: CASSLLGAGNTIYF. The complete variable domain, with remaining parts taken from reference TRBV5-8 and TRBJ1-3, reads EAGVTQSPTHLIKTRGQQATLRCSPISGHTSVYWYQQALGLGLQFLLWYDEGEERNRGNFPPRFSGRQFPNYSSELNVNALELEDSALYLCASSLLGAGNTIYFGEGSWLTVV.

The rearrangement joins TRBV18 to TRBJ2-5; tentatively, D is TRBD2 (5 bases). V shed 10 bases and J shed 3 bases, with 15 bases lying between them. Germline V gene data show CDR1 as KGHSH and CDR2 as LQKENI. CDR3 length equals 13 residues. The DNA for the CDR3 is TGTGCCACCTCGTTCTACGGGAAAGAGACCCAGTACTTC. It encodes CATSFYGKETQYF.

V and J are TRBV13 and TRBJ1-3, with D possibly matching TRBD1 (5 bases). This CDR3 comprises 14 residues. Looked up from germline, CDR1 is PRHDT and CDR2 is FYEKMQ (reference sequence). The V end lost 5 bases, the J end lost 0 bases, and 8 bases lay between the germline ends. Here the CDR3 reads CASSETDSGNTIYF. CDR3 in DNA: TGTGCCAGCAGCGAGACAGACTCTGGAAACACCATATATTTT.

The chain couples TRBV18 to TRBJ2-1; the D is unclear. This CDR3 comprises 16 residues. CDR1 is KGHSH, CDR2 LQKENI, per germline. The V end lost 2 bases, the J end lost 3 bases, and 14 bases lay between the germline ends. CDR3 loop: CASSPEASRVYNEQFF. In nucleotides, the CDR3 is TGTGCCAGCTCACCAGAGGCGTCCCGTGTCTACAATGAGCAGTTCTTC.

The V and J genes are TRBV6-1 and TRBJ1-1; D may be TRBD1 (5 bases). Trimming stripped 7 bases from V and 1 base from J, with 13 bases between. The CDR3 length is 14 residues. The V gene's germline CDR1 is MNHNS and CDR2 SASEGT. Here the CDR3 DNA reads TGTGCCAGCACCTTGACAGAGAGGAACACTGAAGCTTTCTTT. Protein: CASTLTERNTEAFF.